The rows below give T cell receptor beta chains drawn from one sample of a study of tumor and adjacent non-tumor tissue in lung cancer. TCRdb reprocessed the multiplex PCR reads via MiXCR and lists one record per CDR3 protein. Among 90,000 to 100,000 distinct CDR3 sequences listed, roughly 78% were seen once. The sequencing input was distant non-tumor lung tissue. Source of these receptors: a man between 60 and 70 years old with small cell lung cancer. The CDR3 runs from the conserved cysteine through the conserved F or W.

J: TRBJ2-5
V: TRBV5-6
length: 13
CDR3: CASSLQGLETQYF

J: TRBJ2-5
V: TRBV14
length: 12
CDR3: CVSSQVRETQYF

J: TRBJ2-1
V: TRBV29-1
length: 12
CDR3: CRAGGRGDEQFF

J: TRBJ1-5
V: TRBV30
length: 14
CDR3: CAWSPHKGNQPQHF

J: TRBJ2-1
V: TRBV11-2
length: 18
CDR3: CASSLGLTGGYYYNEQFF

J: TRBJ2-1
V: TRBV11-2
length: 14
CDR3: CISKKRQGDNEQFF

J: TRBJ2-6
V: TRBV5-6
length: 17
CDR3: CASRQNTKFSGANVLTF

J: TRBJ2-6
V: TRBV12-5
length: 13
CDR3: CASAPGTSNVLTF

J: TRBJ2-7
V: TRBV29-1
length: 14
CDR3: CSETLAGGGYKQYF

J: TRBJ1-5
V: TRBV4-1
length: 13
CDR3: CASSQGMSHPQHF

J: TRBJ2-5
V: TRBV4-1
length: 15
CDR3: CASTQGVSGWETQYF

J: TRBJ1-5
V: TRBV28
length: 15
CDR3: CASSPIGQGHQPQHF

J: TRBJ2-2
V: TRBV4-1
length: 15
CDR3: CVSSSRGAYTRELLF

J: TRBJ2-3
V: TRBV5-1
length: 16
CDR3: CACSALLAGGSDTQYF

J: TRBJ2-7
V: TRBV28
length: 15
CDR3: CASRTGLSRSYEQYF

J: TRBJ2-2
V: TRBV5-4
length: 13
CDR3: CASSLTGTGEQFF

J: TRBJ2-5
V: TRBV12-3/TRBV12-4
length: 12
CDR3: CARSLSVETHYF

J: TRBJ2-3
V: TRBV11-2
length: 13
CDR3: CASSPDPRDTQYF

J: TRBJ2-1
V: TRBV6-5
length: 17
CDR3: CAISYSIWGLTDNEQFF

J: TRBJ1-5
V: TRBV4-1
length: 13
CDR3: CASSQEMSQSQHF

J: TRBJ2-7
V: TRBV7-8
length: 13
CDR3: CASTRTASYEQYF

J: TRBJ2-1
V: TRBV11-2
length: 18
CDR3: CASSLGLAGDYYYIEQFF

J: TRBJ2-1
V: TRBV28
length: 13
CDR3: CASSRYKGVGQFF

J: TRBJ2-1
V: TRBV20-1
length: 19
CDR3: CSAIHHGLAGIEVGNEQFF

J: TRBJ2-2
V: TRBV12-3/TRBV12-4
length: 17
CDR3: CASSPQRAEVHTGELFF

J: TRBJ2-2
V: TRBV4-2
length: 16
CDR3: CASSQELMANSGELFF

J: TRBJ2-7
V: TRBV4-1
length: 15
CDR3: CASSQRQESSYEQYF

J: TRBJ2-5
V: TRBV11-2
length: 18
CDR3: CASSLVAGLHNNQETQYF

J: TRBJ2-2
V: TRBV11-2
length: 16
CDR3: CAGSQQGGVLRGELFF

J: TRBJ1-5
V: TRBV7-9
length: 12
CDR3: CASSRIGEPQHF

J: TRBJ2-7
V: TRBV13
length: 17
CDR3: CASSPPRTGKLSYEQYF

J: TRBJ2-1
V: TRBV19
length: 16
CDR3: CASSIAGGSVYNEQFF

J: TRBJ2-5
V: TRBV6-1
length: 16
CDR3: CASSDQGGRLGEIQYF

J: TRBJ1-2
V: TRBV6-5
length: 16
CDR3: CASSYSVVVGDHGYTF

J: TRBJ2-2
V: TRBV28
length: 12
CDR3: CASREVAGGLFF

J: TRBJ2-6
V: TRBV4-1
length: 19
CDR3: CASSQECGTGNAVANVLTF

J: TRBJ2-2
V: TRBV4-1
length: 15
CDR3: CTNSQFGANTGELFF

J: TRBJ1-6
V: TRBV6-5
length: 17
CDR3: CASSYKLPGHSDSPLHF

J: TRBJ2-7
V: TRBV7-9
length: 13
CDR3: CACSSPPGHEQYF